The TCR beta chain under discussion was sequenced for a study of metastatic and nonmetastatic thyroid tumors. As for the study in general: Malignant and benign thyroid patients had repertoires compared in peripheral blood and tumor or nodule tissue.

Authors' data handling: Researchers built a distant-metastasis classifier for papillary thyroid cancer that drew on CDR3 differences across clinicopathological groups. Via MiXCR, TCRdb re-called the PCR reads. TCRdb assigned the V and J calls; the authors' analysis was not used. The repertoire holds around 15,000 clones, with under 35% as singletons. There were no patients who had received any treatment before thyroid surgery. The length of the CDR3 is 14 residues. V was shortened by 4 bases and J by 7 bases, with 11 bases between the two germline ends. CDR1 is MNHNY and CDR2 is SVGAGI in the germline V gene (reference sequence). Overall study findings and caveats: TCR beta diversity was reportedly significantly higher in malignant thyroid tumors than benign nodules, in blood and tumor.

This clone was found a few times. Its target is unknown. The rearrangement links TRBV6-6 to TRBJ1-6; D is ambiguous. Sequenced sample: blood. This receptor was obtained from a female donor with papillary thyroid cancer or a benign thyroid nodule (not recorded which). Some clones in this sample may be carry-over from other donors' samples. The CDR3, as DNA: TGTGCCAGCAGTTCTCCCTTGTGGAATTCACCCCTCCACTTT. It yields the protein CASSSPLWNSPLHF.